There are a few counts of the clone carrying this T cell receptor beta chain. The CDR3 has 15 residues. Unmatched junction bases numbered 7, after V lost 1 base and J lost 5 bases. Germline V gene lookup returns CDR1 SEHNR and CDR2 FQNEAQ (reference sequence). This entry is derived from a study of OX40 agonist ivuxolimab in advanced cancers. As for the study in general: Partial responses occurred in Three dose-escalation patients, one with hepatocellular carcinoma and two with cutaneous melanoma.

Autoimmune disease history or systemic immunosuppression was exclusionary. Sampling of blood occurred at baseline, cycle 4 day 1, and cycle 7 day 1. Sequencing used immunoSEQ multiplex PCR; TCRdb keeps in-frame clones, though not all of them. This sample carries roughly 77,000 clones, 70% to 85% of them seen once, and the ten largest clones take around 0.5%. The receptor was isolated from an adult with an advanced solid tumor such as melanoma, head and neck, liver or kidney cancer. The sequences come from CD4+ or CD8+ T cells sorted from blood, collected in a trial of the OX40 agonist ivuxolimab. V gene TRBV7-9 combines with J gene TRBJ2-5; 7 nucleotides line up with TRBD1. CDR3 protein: CASSLVRDRGETQYF. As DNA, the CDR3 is TGTGCCAGCAGCTTAGTCCGGGACAGAGGGGAGACCCAGTACTTC.